This TCR beta chain is drawn from a study of T-cell memory formation after mild COVID-19. This CDR3 has 13 amino acids. Trimming pared 3 bases from V and 5 bases from J, leaving 10 bases between. The germline V gene has CDR1 LNHDA and CDR2 SQIVND (reference sequence). Points on this clonotype: As yet, its antigen is unknown.

TCR alpha and TCR beta cDNA libraries carrying sample barcodes and UMIs came from 5'RACE with constant-segment primers. TCRdb recomputed calls from the 5' RACE reads with MiXCR, one row per CDR3 protein. The sample consists of hundreds of thousands of distinct CDR3 sequences, 25% to 30% of them appearing once. Study-wide findings and caveats: Mostly located in CM and EM were contracting CD4+ clones, with contracting CD8+ clones located in EMRA. Some SARS-CoV-2-responding clones were already detected in memory before infection.

This chain links TRBV19 with TRBJ1-2, with D possibly TRBD1 on 5 matching bases. The clonotype comes from an adult woman who had mild COVID-19 (a few samples of this study predate the infection). Cell type and time point are not known. Sequencing was done on a sample of PBMCs or a T cell subset sorted from them (not recorded which). CDR3 in DNA: TGTGCCAGTAGTATGGGGCAGAGGTATGGCTACACCTTC. Protein: CASSMGQRYGYTF.